The entry below gives a single TCR beta chain sequence along with its context. Its antigen is still unknown. There are 17 residues in the CDR3. V gave up 3 bases and J gave up 8 bases, with 25 bases separating them. Germline assignment: CDR1 SGHRS and CDR2 YFSETQ. This record belongs to a study of T cells in localized non-small cell lung cancer. Points from the study as a whole: Maximal T cell clonality occurred in uninvolved adjacent lung, with tumor ranking below it. Researchers found a median approximately 55 of the top 100 tumor clones in adjacent lung.

Using immunoSEQ multiplex PCR, the repertoire was profiled, and TCRdb retains in-frame clones only, with some absent. The table records approximately 1,500 clones, roughly a quarter of them present only once. The starting material was lung tumor tissue, obtained before any cancer treatment. The clonotype originates from a male donor at least 60 years old with stage II lung adenocarcinoma. V gene TRBV5-1 combines with J gene TRBJ2-3, with D possibly matching TRBD1 (7 bases). CDR3 protein: CASSWGLGAGGQVTQYF. The CDR3 nucleotides read TGCGCCAGCAGCTGGGGCCTCGGAGCAGGGGGGCAAGTTACGCAGTATTTT.